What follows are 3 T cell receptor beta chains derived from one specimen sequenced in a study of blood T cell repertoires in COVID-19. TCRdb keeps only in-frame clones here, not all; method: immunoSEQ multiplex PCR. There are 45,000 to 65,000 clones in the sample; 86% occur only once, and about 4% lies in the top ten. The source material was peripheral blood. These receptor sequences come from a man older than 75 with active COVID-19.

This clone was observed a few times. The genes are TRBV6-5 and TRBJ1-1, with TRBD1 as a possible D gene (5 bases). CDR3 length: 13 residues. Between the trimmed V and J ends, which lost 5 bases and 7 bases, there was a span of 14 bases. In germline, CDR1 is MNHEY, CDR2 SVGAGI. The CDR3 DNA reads TGTGCCAGCAGTCCACCCGGAAGGGGTGAAGCTTTCTTT. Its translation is CASSPPGRGEAFF.

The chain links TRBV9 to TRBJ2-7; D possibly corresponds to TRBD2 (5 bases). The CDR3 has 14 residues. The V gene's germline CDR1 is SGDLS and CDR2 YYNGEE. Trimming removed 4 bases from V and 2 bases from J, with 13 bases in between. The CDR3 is CASSTQVATYEQYF. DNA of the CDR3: TGTGCCAGCAGCACTCAAGTAGCGACCTACGAGCAGTACTTC.

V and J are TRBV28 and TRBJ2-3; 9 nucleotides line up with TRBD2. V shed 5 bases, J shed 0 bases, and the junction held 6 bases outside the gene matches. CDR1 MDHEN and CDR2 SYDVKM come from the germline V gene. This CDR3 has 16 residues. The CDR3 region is CASSLSGSTSTDTQYF. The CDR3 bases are TGTGCCAGCAGTCTTAGCGGGAGCACTAGCACAGATACGCAGTATTTT.